These 9 T cell receptor beta chains share one sample of origin, sequenced in a study of OX40 agonist ivuxolimab in advanced cancers. The protocol was immunoSEQ multiplex PCR, while the TCRdb copy is restricted to in-frame clones and leaves out a portion. Among roughly 29,000 clones listed, 90% were seen once. The sequenced sample was CD4+ or CD8+ T cells sorted from blood, obtained in a trial of the OX40 agonist ivuxolimab. The receptors here all came from an adult with an advanced solid tumor such as melanoma, head and neck, liver or kidney cancer.

The rearrangement links TRBV5-1 to TRBJ2-2; 9 bases are shared with TRBD2. This CDR3 is 17 amino acids long. Germline trimming cut 2 bases from V and 5 bases from J; bases unmatched to any gene: 10. In germline, CDR1 is SGHRS, CDR2 YFSETQ. The CDR3 DNA reads as TGCGCCAGCAGCTTTCAAATTAGCGGGAGTGGGACCGGGGAGCTGTTTTTT. Amino acid sequence: CASSFQISGSGTGELFF.

J is TRBJ2-3 and V is TRBV19; D gene ambiguous. The length of the CDR3 is 15 residues. Germline loops: CDR1 LNHDA, CDR2 SQIVND (reference sequence). Trimming cost V 9 bases and J 5 bases, with 21 bases left between them. In nucleotides, the CDR3 is TGTGCCAGCTCGGAGAGGCTCCTCGTCGGAGATACGCAGTATTTT. It is translated as CASSERLLVGDTQYF. The full variable domain, in which reference TRBV19 and TRBJ2-3 provide the parts outside the CDR3, is DGGITQSPKYLFRKEGQNVTLSCEQNLNHDAMYWYRQDPGQGLRLIYYSQIVNDFQKGDIAEGYSVSREKKESFPLTVTSAQKNPTAFYLCASSERLLVGDTQYFGPGTRLTVL.

This clone showed up just once. The J gene is TRBJ1-4, the V gene TRBV7-2; possibly TRBD1 for D (5 bases). Germline values: CDR1 SGHTA, CDR2 FQGNSA. Trimming removed 4 bases at V and 4 bases at J, with 16 bases between. The CDR3 is 16 residues long. DNA of the CDR3: TGTGCCAGCAGCTCACGCCCAGGGAGGTTTAATGAAAAACTGTTTTTT. Translated: CASSSRPGRFNEKLFF.

This chain connects TRBV27 to TRBJ2-7; D is possibly TRBD2 (7 bases). The V end lost 3 bases, the J end lost 2 bases, and 11 bases lay between the germline ends. CDR1 and CDR2 (germline): MNHEY, SMNVEV (reference sequence). This CDR3 is built from 14 residues. CDR3 amino acids: CASSLGGGTYEQYF. The CDR3 coding sequence is TGTGCCAGCAGTTTGGGAGGGGGTACCTACGAGCAGTACTTC.

V is TRBV2 and J is TRBJ2-2, with 10 positions matching TRBD1. Germline loops: CDR1 SNHLY, CDR2 FYNNEI. The V gene end was trimmed by 2 bases and the J gene end by 5 bases; junction bases not matched to a gene: 5. This CDR3 spans 16 amino acids. The CDR3 reads CASSESRTGGTGELFF. Written as DNA, the CDR3 is TGTGCCAGCAGTGAATCGCGGACAGGGGGGACCGGGGAGCTGTTTTTT.

This chain links TRBV12-5 with TRBJ2-5; D is possibly TRBD1 (5 bases). The CDR3 totals 15 residues. V was shortened by 7 bases and J by 1 base, with 16 bases between the two germline ends. Per germline, CDR1 LGHNT and CDR2 FRNRAP. The CDR3 DNA follows: TGTGCTAGTGCCCCCTCTAGGGGATCCCAAGAGACCCAGTACTTC. Protein: CASAPSRGSQETQYF.

CDR3 region: CASSKAENYGYTF. In nucleotides, the CDR3 is TGTGCCAGTAGTAAGGCCGAAAACTATGGCTACACCTTC. The V and J genes are TRBV19 and TRBJ1-2; D remains ambiguous. Germline V gene sequence: CDR1 LNHDA, CDR2 SQIVND (reference sequence). V was cut by 4 bases and J by 2 bases, with 8 bases left in between. There are 13 residues in the CDR3. The entire variable domain, with the rest obtained from reference TRBV19 and TRBJ1-2, is as follows: DGGITQSPKYLFRKEGQNVTLSCEQNLNHDAMYWYRQDPGQGLRLIYYSQIVNDFQKGDIAEGYSVSREKKESFPLTVTSAQKNPTAFYLCASSKAENYGYTFGSGTRLTVV.

This clone was recorded once. The V call is TRBV7-9, the J call TRBJ2-7; D could derive from TRBD1 or TRBD2 (5 bases each). The V end was cut by 2 bases, the J end by 4 bases, with 9 bases between. The CDR3 runs to 13 residues. Germline V gene sequence: CDR1 SEHNR, CDR2 FQNEAQ (reference sequence). The CDR3 DNA reads as TGTGCCAGCAGCTTAAGGGACGCGTACGAGCAGTACTTC. This gives the protein CASSLRDAYEQYF.

V is TRBV6-6 and J is TRBJ2-7; possible D gene TRBD2, 5 bases. The CDR3 is 14 residues long. Germline V gene data show CDR1 as MNHNY and CDR2 as SVGAGI (reference sequence). V lost 5 bases and J lost 2, with 13 bases in between. The DNA of the CDR3 is TGTGCCAGCAGTACCTTTCCCGGGGCCTACGAGCAGTACTTC. This translates into CASSTFPGAYEQYF.